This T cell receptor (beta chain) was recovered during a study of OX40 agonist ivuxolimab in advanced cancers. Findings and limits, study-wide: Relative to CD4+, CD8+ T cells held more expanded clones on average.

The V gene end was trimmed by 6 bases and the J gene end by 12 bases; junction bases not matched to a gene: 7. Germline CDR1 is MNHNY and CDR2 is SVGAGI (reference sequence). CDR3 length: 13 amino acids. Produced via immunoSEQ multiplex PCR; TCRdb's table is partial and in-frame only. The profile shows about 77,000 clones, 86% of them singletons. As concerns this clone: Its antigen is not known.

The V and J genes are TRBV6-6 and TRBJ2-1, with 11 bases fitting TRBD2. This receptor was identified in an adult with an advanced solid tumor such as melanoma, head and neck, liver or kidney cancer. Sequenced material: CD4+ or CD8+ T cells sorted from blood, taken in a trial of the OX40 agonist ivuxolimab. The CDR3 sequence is CASSAGLAGLQFF. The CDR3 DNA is TGTGCCAGCAGCGCAGGACTAGCGGGTCTGCAGTTCTTC.